This T cell receptor (beta chain) was observed in a study of early T cells in non-severe SARS-CoV-2 infection. This clonotype was detected a few times. Individual cDNA molecules were tagged with unique molecular identifiers. From the 5' RACE reads, TCRdb called clonotypes with MiXCR, one entry per CDR3 protein. The sample records about 64,000 distinct CDR3 sequences, 10% to 15% being singletons. V was trimmed by 5 bases and J by 10 bases, leaving 15 bases between them. The CDR3 has 14 residues. The V gene is TRBV12-3 or TRBV12-4, the J gene TRBJ1-6; D not certain. The clonotype comes from an adult who was a healthcare worker with PCR-confirmed SARS-CoV-2 infection or an uninfected control (not recorded which). Sequencing was performed on whole blood, taken at baseline. The CDR3 DNA reads TGTGCCAGCAGTGGACGGTTTTTTGGCTCACCCCTCCACTTT. Its translation: CASSGRFFGSPLHF.